These T cell receptor beta chains were read from a single sample in a study of cytomegalovirus exposure and HLA in healthy donors. This table comes from immunoSEQ multiplex PCR, and its TCRdb copy is limited to in-frame clones, with some not included. The sample has more than 150,000 clones, 82% seen once. The sequenced material came from PBMCs. The origin of the receptors is a middle-aged man in good health and CMV-seronegative. The CDR3 runs from the conserved cysteine through the conserved F or W. A D gene is named only where the DNA matches it firmly. A clone size is listed for some rows: how often the clone was seen (once, few, many), or a class if it is expanded.

CDR3 length | J gene | D gene | V gene | clone size | CDR3 DNA | CDR3 protein
17 | TRBJ2-4 | - | TRBV4-3 | few | TGCGCCAGCAGCCAAGAATGGGCCCAACGAGCCAAAAACATTCAGTACTTC | CASSQEWAQRAKNIQYF
15 | TRBJ2-5 | TRBD2 | TRBV2 | - | TGTGCCAGCTTTCGACTAGCGGGAGGGGGGGAGACCCAGTACTTC | CASFRLAGGGETQYF
14 | TRBJ2-7 | TRBD1 | TRBV5-1 | - | TGCGCCAGCAGCACCGGACAGGGGGCTAGGGAGCAGTACTTC | CASSTGQGAREQYF
14 | TRBJ2-3 | - | TRBV6-1 | - | TGTGCCAGCAGCGTTAGCGGAGTCGACTCGCCGCAGTATTTT | CASSVSGVDSPQYF
11 | TRBJ2-1 | - | TRBV27 | - | TGTGCCAGCAGTTGGGGGCTTGAGCAGTTCTTC | CASSWGLEQFF
14 | TRBJ2-2 | - | TRBV19 | - | TGTGCCAGTAGTATGGACAGGAACACCGGGGAGCTGTTTTTT | CASSMDRNTGELFF
15 | TRBJ1-6 | - | TRBV25-1 | - | TGTGCCAGCAGTGAATCCGGCAGGTATGATTCACCCCTCCACTTT | CASSESGRYDSPLHF
13 | TRBJ1-5 | - | TRBV6-1 | few | TGTGCCAGCAGTGAAGGCGGAAGGGGCCCCCAGCATTTT | CASSEGGRGPQHF
13 | TRBJ2-1 | - | TRBV7-9 | - | TGTGCCAGCAGCTTACCGGGAAGCAATGAGCAGTTCTTC | CASSLPGSNEQFF
14 | TRBJ2-7 | - | TRBV15 | - | TGTGCCACCAGCAGAGAGAGGGGGTACTACGAGCAGTACTTC | CATSRERGYYEQYF
14 | TRBJ2-1 | - | TRBV2 | - | TGTGCCAGCAGTCTCGCCGGGAAGGGCGATGAGCAGTTCTTC | CASSLAGKGDEQFF
15 | TRBJ2-7 | TRBD1 | TRBV7-3 | - | TGTGCCAGCAGCTTAACCCCAGGGGGCAGGTACGAGCAGTACTTC | CASSLTPGGRYEQYF
14 | TRBJ2-7 | - | TRBV7-2 | - | TGTGCCAGCAGCTTAGCGCGGGCGGTCTACGAGCAGTACTTC | CASSLARAVYEQYF
15 | TRBJ2-3 | - | TRBV6-5 | few | TGTGCCAGCAGTTACTCCGCAGGACACACAGATACGCAGTATTTT | CASSYSAGHTDTQYF
18 | TRBJ2-7 | TRBD1 | TRBV4-3 | - | TGCGCCAGCAGCCAAGAACTCGGGACAGGGTTCGGACCCTACGAGCAGTACTTC | CASSQELGTGFGPYEQYF
15 | TRBJ2-7 | TRBD1 | TRBV28 | - | TGTGCCAGCACCCTGGGCGGACAGGGAATTTTCGAGCAGTACTTC | CASTLGGQGIFEQYF
15 | TRBJ1-6 | - | TRBV7-9 | - | TGTGCCAGCAGTCCTGACAGGCCTCTAGATTCACCCCTCCACTTT | CASSPDRPLDSPLHF
15 | TRBJ2-7 | - | TRBV18 | - | TGTGCCAGCTCACCACCGACCATAAGCGGGTACGAGCAGTACTTC | CASSPPTISGYEQYF
14 | TRBJ1-3 | TRBD1 | TRBV18 | - | TGTGCCAGCTCACCGGGGACAGTCGGAAACACCATATATTTT | CASSPGTVGNTIYF
14 | TRBJ2-5 | TRBD2 | TRBV7-2 | - | TGTGCCAGCAGACCCGAGTGGGGGGGGGAGACCCAGTACTTC | CASRPEWGGETQYF
14 | TRBJ1-1 | TRBD1 | TRBV14 | - | TGTGCCAGCAGCTTTCAGGGGGCGCAAGCTGAAGCTTTCTTT | CASSFQGAQAEAFF
15 | TRBJ2-3 | TRBD2 | TRBV2 | - | TGTGCCAGCAGCACTAGCGGGGGTGGGACAAATACGCAGTATTTT | CASSTSGGGTNTQYF
16 | TRBJ2-2 | TRBD1 | TRBV6-4 | - | TGTGCCAGCAGTCCCAGGAGGGGACAGGGTCGCGGGGAGCTGTTTTTT | CASSPRRGQGRGELFF
13 | TRBJ1-2 | - | TRBV6-5 | - | TGTGCCAGCAGCCCCGGGTTCCAGGGGGGCTACACCTTC | CASSPGFQGGYTF
14 | TRBJ1-1 | - | TRBV2 | - | TGTGCCAGCAGCCGACTAACCCAGAACACTGAAGCTTTCTTT | CASSRLTQNTEAFF
16 | TRBJ2-7 | TRBD2 | TRBV4-3 | - | TGCGCCAGCAGCCCGGGGGGAGCGGGAGGGCCCTACGAGCAGTACTTC | CASSPGGAGGPYEQYF
16 | TRBJ1-1 | - | TRBV7-2 | - | TGTGCCAGCAGCTTAGGACGATGGGGGCCCAACACTGAAGCTTTCTTT | CASSLGRWGPNTEAFF
14 | TRBJ2-7 | - | TRBV28 | - | TGTGCCAGCAGTTTTGGACAGCCTACAGGAGAGCAGTACTTC | CASSFGQPTGEQYF
17 | TRBJ2-5 | TRBD2 | TRBV5-1 | - | TGCGCCAGCAGCTCCGGGACTAGCGGGAGGGCCCGAGAGACCCAGTACTTC | CASSSGTSGRARETQYF
14 | TRBJ2-7 | TRBD1 | TRBV7-2 | - | TGTGCCAGCGGTCTGGGACAGCCTTTCTACGAGCAGTACTTC | CASGLGQPFYEQYF
15 | TRBJ2-7 | - | TRBV28 | - | TGTGCCAGCAGTTTATACAGGGGGGGGGCCTACGAGCAGTACTTC | CASSLYRGGAYEQYF
13 | TRBJ2-7 | - | TRBV28 | - | TGTGCCAGCAGTTTAAGCGCAGCCTACGAGCAGTACTTC | CASSLSAAYEQYF
20 | TRBJ2-7 | TRBD2 | TRBV4-3 | - | TGCGCCAGCAGCCAAGATTACCCTAGCGGGGGGCCTCCACCCTCCTACGAGCAGTACTTC | CASSQDYPSGGPPPSYEQYF
13 | TRBJ1-5 | - | TRBV19 | - | TGTGCCAGTAGCGGGTACCAGAATCAGCCCCAGCATTTT | CASSGYQNQPQHF
16 | TRBJ2-7 | TRBD1 | TRBV13 | - | TGTGCCAGCAGCAGGGCCCAAGGGACAGTAGACTACGAGCAGTACTTC | CASSRAQGTVDYEQYF
14 | TRBJ2-1 | - | TRBV2 | - | TGTGCCAGTAGAGCTAGCGAGGGGTACAATGAGCAGTTCTTC | CASRASEGYNEQFF
14 | TRBJ2-1 | - | TRBV4-3 | - | TGCGCCAGCAGCCAAGTCCCCAACTACAATGAGCAGTTCTTC | CASSQVPNYNEQFF
15 | TRBJ2-7 | - | TRBV30 | - | TGTGCCTGGAGGGACGGGACTGTCCCTTGGTACGAGCAGTACTTC | CAWRDGTVPWYEQYF
16 | TRBJ1-2 | - | TRBV11-2 | once | TGTGCCAGCAGCCATCTCGCAGGGTGGGGAAACTATGGCTACACCTTC | CASSHLAGWGNYGYTF
15 | TRBJ1-4 | TRBD1 | TRBV5-4 | once | TGTGCCAGCAGCTTGGGGGGACAGGGTAATGAAAAACTGTTTTTT | CASSLGGQGNEKLFF
16 | TRBJ2-1 | TRBD2 | TRBV5-1 | - | TGCGCCAGCAGCGATCCGACTAGCGGGGGGGCAAATGAGCAGTTCTTC | CASSDPTSGGANEQFF
15 | TRBJ2-1 | - | TRBV6-5 | - | TGTGCCAGCAGTTACAGTGACAGGTGGATGGGCTCCTGCTTCTTC | CASSYSDRWMGSCFF
14 | TRBJ2-1 | - | TRBV7-2 | - | TGTGCCAGCAGCTTATCCCCAGCCTACAATGAGCAGTTCTTC | CASSLSPAYNEQFF
15 | TRBJ2-7 | TRBD1 | TRBV11-2 | - | TGTGCCAGCAGACGTGACAGGGGTAGGACCTACGAGCAGTACTTC | CASRRDRGRTYEQYF
14 | TRBJ2-7 | TRBD1 | TRBV5-6 | - | TGTGCCAGCAGCCAGACAGGGGGACTTTACGAGCAGTACTTC | CASSQTGGLYEQYF
14 | TRBJ2-2 | TRBD1 | TRBV30 | - | TGTGCCTGGGCGGGACAGGGGATGGGCGGGGAGCTGTTTTTT | CAWAGQGMGGELFF
15 | TRBJ2-2 | - | TRBV28 | - | TGTGCCAGCAGTTTAAGAACAGGGAACACCGGGGAGCTGTTTTTT | CASSLRTGNTGELFF
15 | TRBJ1-1 | - | TRBV18 | - | TGTGCCAGCTCACCGTCTACAACTAGGAACACTGAAGCTTTCTTT | CASSPSTTRNTEAFF
11 | TRBJ1-3 | - | TRBV20-1 | once | TGCAGTGCTAGAGTAGGAAACACCATATATTTT | CSARVGNTIYF
17 | TRBJ2-2 | - | TRBV15 | - | TGTGCCACCAGCAGAGAGACGCAGGGTCGAGGCACCGGGGAGCTGTTTTTT | CATSRETQGRGTGELFF
16 | TRBJ1-2 | TRBD1 | TRBV5-1 | few | TGCGCCAGCAGCTTGGGAGCGACAGGGTCTACTTATGGCTACACCTTC | CASSLGATGSTYGYTF
9 | TRBJ2-7 | - | TRBV5-1 | few | TGCGCCAGCACCTGGAGGCAGTACTTC | CASTWRQYF
15 | TRBJ1-2 | - | TRBV19 | - | TGTGCCAGTAGTATAGGGGCGGGAGGATACTATGGCTACACCTTC | CASSIGAGGYYGYTF
16 | TRBJ2-2 | TRBD2 | TRBV5-1 | - | TGCGCCAGCAGCGGTGGACTAGCGGGGAACACCGGGGAGCTGTTTTTT | CASSGGLAGNTGELFF
14 | TRBJ1-6 | - | TRBV30 | - | TGTGCCTGGAGAATCGCAGGGTCGAATTCACCCCTCCACTTT | CAWRIAGSNSPLHF
15 | TRBJ1-4 | - | TRBV19 | - | TGTGCCAGTATAAAGACAGCCGCAACTAATGAAAAACTGTTTTTT | CASIKTAATNEKLFF
18 | TRBJ1-2 | - | TRBV21-1 | once | TGTGCCAGCAGCGCCCCGCAGGGGGCGCCTTTCTCCAGCTATGGCTACACCTTC | CASSAPQGAPFSSYGYTF
15 | TRBJ2-7 | TRBD1 | TRBV4-3 | - | TGCGCCAGCAGCCAGCTCGCGGACAGGGGTTACGAGCAGTACTTC | CASSQLADRGYEQYF
14 | TRBJ2-1 | TRBD1 | TRBV5-1 | - | TGCGCCAGCAGGACAGGGAGCTCCTACAATGAGCAGTTCTTC | CASRTGSSYNEQFF